Presented here are 21 T cell receptor beta chains from one specimen sequenced in a study of blood T cell repertoires in COVID-19. Measured with immunoSEQ multiplex PCR; TCRdb has only the in-frame clones, and not every one. In the table there are around 250,000 clones, around 90% of which are singletons. The sequenced material came from peripheral blood. All receptors derive from a woman aged 55-75 years with COVID-19, enrolled during active disease.

The chain uses TRBV10-3 and TRBJ1-1; D perhaps matches TRBD1 (6 bases). Germline V gene data show CDR1 as ENHRY and CDR2 as SYGVKD. Deletions cut 8 bases from V and 7 bases from J, with 14 bases between. The CDR3 covers 12 residues. The CDR3 sequence: CAIGGQSLEAFF. Here the CDR3 DNA reads TGTGCCATCGGAGGACAGAGCCTTGAAGCTTTCTTT.

This chain joins TRBV19 and TRBJ1-1; D possibly corresponds to TRBD1 (5 bases). CDR3 length equals 14 residues. V lost 6 bases and J lost 1, with 12 bases in between. Looked up from germline, CDR1 is LNHDA and CDR2 is SQIVND (reference sequence). In DNA, the CDR3 is TGTGCCAGTAGATCTGGGCAGGGGAACACTGAAGCTTTCTTT. As protein: CASRSGQGNTEAFF.

This chain uses TRBV19 with TRBJ1-5; tentatively, D is TRBD1 (6 bases). The germline gives CDR1 LNHDA, CDR2 SQIVND (reference sequence). Trimming cost V 3 bases and J 2 bases, with 11 bases left between them. This CDR3 is 15 amino acids long. The CDR3 region has the DNA TGTGCCAGTAGTATGGATTGGACAGGCAATCAGCCCCAGCATTTT. It translates to CASSMDWTGNQPQHF.

The chain uses TRBV5-1 and TRBJ1-2; D is ambiguous. Germline V gene data show CDR1 as SGHRS and CDR2 as YFSETQ. This CDR3 comprises 16 residues. Trimming removed 4 bases at V and 4 bases at J, with 20 bases between. Here the CDR3 reads CASSMSADPRSYGYTF. The DNA for the CDR3 is TGCGCCAGCAGCATGTCGGCAGACCCACGGAGCTATGGCTACACCTTC.

This clone was observed once. CDR3 bases: TGTGCCAGCAGCTTAGGATTTATCGGTCACACTGAAGCTTTCTTT. Its translation: CASSLGFIGHTEAFF. V gene TRBV7-2 combines with J gene TRBJ1-1; D not resolved. Trimming pared 1 base from V and 3 bases from J, leaving 12 bases between. The CDR3 is made up of 15 amino acids. Germline loops: CDR1 SGHTA, CDR2 FQGNSA.

This chain connects TRBV4-2 to TRBJ2-7; the D is unclear. Trimming took off 4 bases at V and 0 bases at J, with 10 bases between the two ends. CDR1 and CDR2 from the germline V gene are LGHNA and YNFKEQ. The CDR3 runs to 14 residues. In DNA, the CDR3 is TGTGCCAGCAGCCCTCAGGCCTTCTCCTACGAGCAGTACTTC. It codes for CASSPQAFSYEQYF.

A single count supports this clone. V is TRBV28 and J is TRBJ1-3, with D hard to call. CDR3 size: 15 residues. Germline V gene lookup returns CDR1 MDHEN and CDR2 SYDVKM. The germline V and J ends were trimmed by 5 bases and 4 bases, with 15 bases remaining between them. CDR3 coding DNA: TGTGCCAGCAGTCGCCCCCCCTATCCCGGAAACACCATATATTTT. Its translation: CASSRPPYPGNTIYF.

The chain has TRBV19 and TRBJ2-7; TRBD1 matches at 7 bases. The CDR3 runs to 16 residues. V shed 3 bases, J shed 6 bases, and the junction held 14 bases outside the gene matches. Germline V lookup: CDR1 LNHDA, CDR2 SQIVND (reference sequence). CDR3 residues: CASSIRRGFIVGEQYF. CDR3 coding DNA: TGTGCCAGTAGTATTCGCAGGGGGTTCATAGTGGGCGAGCAGTACTTC. Full variable domain (rest looked up from reference TRBV19 and TRBJ2-7): DGGITQSPKYLFRKEGQNVTLSCEQNLNHDAMYWYRQDPGQGLRLIYYSQIVNDFQKGDIAEGYSVSREKKESFPLTVTSAQKNPTAFYLCASSIRRGFIVGEQYFGPGTRLTVT.

The chain joins TRBV28 to TRBJ1-1; 9 bases are a match to TRBD1. This CDR3 contains 16 residues. Germline trimming cut 2 bases from V and 1 base from J; bases unmatched to any gene: 5. Germline V gene sequence: CDR1 MDHEN, CDR2 SYDVKM. CDR3 bases: TGTGCCAGCAGTTTAACTATGGACAGGGGGAACACTGAAGCTTTCTTT. Translated: CASSLTMDRGNTEAFF. The full variable domain, rest sourced from reference TRBV28 and TRBJ1-1, is DVKVTQSSRYLVKRTGEKVFLECVQDMDHENMFWYRQDPGLGLRLIYFSYDVKMKEKGDIPEGYSVSREKKERFSLILESASTNQTSMYLCASSLTMDRGNTEAFFGQGTRLTVV.

V is TRBV10-3 and J is TRBJ1-1; D might be TRBD1 (6 bases). V was cut by 0 bases and J by 5 bases, with 10 bases left in between. The CDR3 runs to 14 residues. Per germline, CDR1 ENHRY and CDR2 SYGVKD. This CDR3 is CAISESSGETEAFF. For the CDR3, the DNA is TGTGCCATCAGTGAGTCTTCAGGGGAGACTGAAGCTTTCTTT.

The CDR3 DNA sequence: TGTGCCAGCAGCTTAAGCTCCGACAGTTCCTACGAGCAGTACTTC. Translated, it gives CASSLSSDSSYEQYF. The chain joins TRBV7-8 to TRBJ2-7, with a tentative D call TRBD1 (5 bases). CDR3 length: 15 residues. Looked up from germline, CDR1 is SGHVS and CDR2 is FQNEAQ. V lost 2 bases, J lost 1 base, and 12 bases lay in between.

The V call is TRBV5-1, the J call TRBJ1-6; D gene ambiguous. CDR1 is SGHRS and CDR2 is YFSETQ in the germline V gene. With 2 bases removed from V and 4 bases from J, the gap between germline ends came to 16 bases. CDR3 length equals 17 residues. The CDR3 sequence: CASSFSREWIYNSPLHF. The DNA for the CDR3 is TGCGCCAGCAGCTTTTCACGGGAGTGGATTTATAATTCACCCCTCCACTTT.

This clone has a single count. This rearrangement joins TRBV5-8 to TRBJ2-7, with D possibly TRBD2 on 6 matching bases. V lost 4 bases and J 3 bases, leaving 14 bases between the germline ends. The CDR3 totals 14 residues. Germline V lookup: CDR1 SGHTS, CDR2 YDEGEE. For the CDR3, the DNA is TGTGCCAGCAGCCCGCTGGGGGGAAACTACGAGCAGTACTTC. Encoded protein: CASSPLGGNYEQYF.

The chain recombines TRBV7-2 with TRBJ1-1; D is uncertain. Germline V gene lookup returns CDR1 SGHTA and CDR2 FQGNSA. The CDR3 spans 13 residues. V was cut by 6 bases and J by 3 bases, with 11 bases left in between. CDR3 nucleotides: TGTGCCAGCAGTCCAACCCGGGACACTGAAGCTTTCTTT. It is translated as CASSPTRDTEAFF. The full variable domain, with the rest looked up from reference TRBV7-2 and TRBJ1-1, is GAGVSQSPSNKVTEKGKDVELRCDPISGHTALYWYRQSLGQGLEFLIYFQGNSAPDKSGLPSDRFSAERTGGSVSTLTIQRTQQEDSAVYLCASSPTRDTEAFFGQGTRLTVV.

The chain couples TRBV7-9 to TRBJ2-4, with 8 bases that match TRBD1. The CDR3 has 13 amino acids. The junction had 3 bases not matched to a gene; V was cut back by 5 bases and J by 6 bases. Germline-derived CDR1 and CDR2 are SEHNR and FQNEAQ (reference sequence). This CDR3 reads CASSRTGLNIQYF. Here the CDR3 DNA reads TGTGCCAGCAGCCGGACAGGGTTAAACATTCAGTACTTC.

The V and J genes are TRBV27 and TRBJ1-1; D might be TRBD1 (5 bases). Per germline, CDR1 MNHEY and CDR2 SMNVEV (reference sequence). The CDR3 totals 13 residues. Trimming left V 5 bases short and J 1 base short, with 8 bases between. DNA of the CDR3: TGTGCCAGCAGTATGACAGAGAACACTGAAGCTTTCTTT. Protein product: CASSMTENTEAFF.

V is TRBV19 and J is TRBJ2-5; TRBD1 is a possible D gene (6 bases). Between the trimmed V and J ends, which lost 1 base and 3 bases, there was a span of 9 bases. The CDR3 has 14 residues. Germline loops: CDR1 LNHDA, CDR2 SQIVND (reference sequence). The CDR3 coding sequence is TGTGCCAGTAGTATAGCCGGGACAAAAGAGACCCAGTACTTC. Its translation is CASSIAGTKETQYF.

The chain combines TRBV7-3 with TRBJ2-1; 7 bases match TRBD2. Looked up from germline, CDR1 is SGHTA and CDR2 is FQGTGA. The J segment lost 6 bases and the V segment lost 2 bases, leaving 4 bases of the junction unmatched. The CDR3 has 14 residues. CDR3: CASSLGRGINEQFF. The CDR3 nucleotides are TGTGCCAGCAGCTTAGGGCGGGGGATCAATGAGCAGTTCTTC.

V and J are TRBV7-2 and TRBJ2-3; 13 positions agree with TRBD2. CDR1 and CDR2 (germline): SGHTA, FQGNSA. The CDR3 spans 16 residues. V was clipped by 6 bases and J by 2 bases; unmatched bases: 5. CDR3 residues: CASRRTSGGNTDTQYF. CDR3 bases: TGTGCCAGCAGGAGGACTAGCGGGGGCAACACAGATACGCAGTATTTT.

This chain connects TRBV7-2 to TRBJ1-5, with D tentatively TRBD1 (6 bases). Germline CDR1 SGHTA, CDR2 FQGNSA. The V gene lost 1 base and the J gene lost 7 bases, with 17 bases spanning the gap. This CDR3 spans 16 amino acids. The CDR3 region is CASSLGGVGAGQPQHF. CDR3 nucleotides: TGTGCCAGCAGCTTAGGAGGGGTGGGGGCAGGACAGCCCCAGCATTTT.

The V gene is TRBV16, the J gene TRBJ1-2; 7 nucleotides line up with TRBD1. Germline lookup yields CDR1 KGHSY and CDR2 FQNENV. With 2 bases clipped from V and 8 bases from J, the junction kept 8 bases outside the gene matches. The CDR3 spans 14 residues. CDR3 amino acids: CASSQGQELGGYTF. Here the CDR3 DNA reads TGTGCCAGCAGCCAAGGACAGGAACTAGGAGGCTACACCTTC.